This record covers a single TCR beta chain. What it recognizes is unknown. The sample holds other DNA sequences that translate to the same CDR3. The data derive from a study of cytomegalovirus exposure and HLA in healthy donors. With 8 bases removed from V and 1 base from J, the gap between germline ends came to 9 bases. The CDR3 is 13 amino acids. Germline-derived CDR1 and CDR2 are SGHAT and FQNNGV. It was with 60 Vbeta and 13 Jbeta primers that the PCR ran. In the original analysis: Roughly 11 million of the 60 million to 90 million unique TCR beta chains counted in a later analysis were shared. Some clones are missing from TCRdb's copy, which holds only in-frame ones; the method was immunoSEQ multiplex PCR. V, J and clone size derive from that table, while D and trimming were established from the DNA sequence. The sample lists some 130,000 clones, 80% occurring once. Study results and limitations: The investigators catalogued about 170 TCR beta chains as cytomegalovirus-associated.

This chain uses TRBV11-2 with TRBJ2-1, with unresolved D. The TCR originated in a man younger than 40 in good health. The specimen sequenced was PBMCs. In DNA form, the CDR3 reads TGTGCCAGCTCCCTATCTTCCTACAATGAGCAGTTCTTC. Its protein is CASSLSSYNEQFF.